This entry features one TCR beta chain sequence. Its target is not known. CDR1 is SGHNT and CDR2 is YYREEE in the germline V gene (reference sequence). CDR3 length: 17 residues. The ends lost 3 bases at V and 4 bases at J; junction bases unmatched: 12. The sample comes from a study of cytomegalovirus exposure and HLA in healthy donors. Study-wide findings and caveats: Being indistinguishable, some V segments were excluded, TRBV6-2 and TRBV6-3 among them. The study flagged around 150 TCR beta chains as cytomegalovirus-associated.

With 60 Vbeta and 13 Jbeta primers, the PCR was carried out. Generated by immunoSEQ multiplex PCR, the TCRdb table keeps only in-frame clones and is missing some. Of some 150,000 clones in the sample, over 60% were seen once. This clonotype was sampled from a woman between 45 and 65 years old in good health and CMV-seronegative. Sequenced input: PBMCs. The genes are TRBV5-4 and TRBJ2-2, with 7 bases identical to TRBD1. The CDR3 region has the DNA TGTGCCAGCAGCTCTTTGGGGGCCACAGGGGTCACCGGGGAGCTGTTTTTT. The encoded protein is CASSSLGATGVTGELFF.